The 21 T cell receptor beta chains listed next were all sequenced from one sample in a study of T-cell memory formation after mild COVID-19. TCRdb processed the 5' RACE reads anew with MiXCR; each CDR3 protein has one entry. The repertoire holds fewer than 550,000 distinct CDR3 sequences, with around 18% as singletons. Sample: PBMCs or a T cell subset sorted from them (not recorded which). All receptors derive from an adult woman who had mild COVID-19 (a few samples of this study predate the infection). Cell type and time point are not known.

This clonotype was detected a few times. This chain connects TRBV7-2 to TRBJ1-6; D is uncertain. Germline V CDR1 and CDR2: SGHTA, FQGNSA. Trimming cost V 2 bases and J 7 bases, with 18 bases left between them. The CDR3 length is 17 residues. The CDR3 nucleotides read TGTGCCAGCAGCTTAAATCGTGTCTACCCTGGGAATTCACCCCTCCACTTT. Translating it yields CASSLNRVYPGNSPLHF.

This rearrangement joins TRBV5-1 to TRBJ2-2; D not resolved. The CDR3 spans 15 residues. V lost 0 bases and J lost 0, with 6 bases in between. CDR1 is SGHRS and CDR2 is YFSETQ in the germline V gene. CDR3 nucleotides: TGCGCCAGCAGCTTGGAGTCACCGAACACCGGGGAGCTGTTTTTT. This translates into CASSLESPNTGELFF.

There are a few counts of this clonotype. As DNA, the CDR3 is TGCAGTGCTGGACTAGCGGGACGCCTATCCTACGAGCAGTACTTC. This sequence encodes CSAGLAGRLSYEQYF. J is TRBJ2-7 and V is TRBV20-1, with 12 bases that match TRBD2. Germline CDR1 reads DFQATT; CDR2 reads SNEGSKA (reference sequence). CDR3 length equals 15 residues. V dropped 5 bases and J dropped 1; count of bases not matched to a gene: 6.

The V call is TRBV21-1, the J call TRBJ1-5; the table's D call of TRBD1 was not tested on the DNA. TRBV21-1 is termed a pseudogene. The CDR3 has 16 amino acids. In DNA, the CDR3 is TGTGCCAGCAGCAAAGAGGGACAGGAGCCCAATCAGCCCCAGCATTTT. This translates into CASSKEGQEPNQPQHF.

This clonotype appeared a few times. The chain couples TRBV12-3 or TRBV12-4 to TRBJ1-2, with 8 bases fitting TRBD1. The CDR3 runs to 14 residues. With 9 bases clipped from V and 2 bases from J, the junction kept 8 bases outside the gene matches. CDR3: CASTHRGWNYGYTF. CDR3 bases: TGTGCCAGTACTCACAGGGGGTGGAACTATGGCTACACCTTC.

For this clonotype: A read error may produce the germline difference seen at one junction end. The V call is TRBV7-7, the J call TRBJ2-1; D call uncertain. CDR3 length: 13 residues. Germline V gene lookup returns CDR1 SSHAT and CDR2 FNYEAQ (reference sequence). The CDR3 DNA is TGTGCTAGCAGCTTATTCTTGGGCAATGAGCAGTTCTTC. It is translated as CASSLFLGNEQFF.

The CDR3 loop is CASSNTGTSGREQFF. CDR3 in DNA: TGTGCCAGCAGCAATACCGGGACTAGCGGGCGTGAGCAGTTCTTC. V is TRBV13 and J is TRBJ2-1, with TRBD2 matching 12 bases. The CDR3 extends over 15 amino acids. J was trimmed by 9 bases and V by 5 bases; bases with no gene match: 8. The germline V gene encodes CDR1 PRHDT and CDR2 FYEKMQ (reference sequence).

J is TRBJ2-7 and V is TRBV6-6; TRBD2 is a possible D gene (5 bases). Germline CDR1 reads MNHNY; CDR2 reads SVGAGI (reference sequence). Trimming took 0 bases from V and 3 from J, leaving 15 bases between them. The CDR3 has 16 residues. The chain's CDR3 is CASSYSPGSRVYEQYF. In nucleotides, the CDR3 is TGTGCCAGCAGTTACTCCCCGGGAAGTAGGGTCTACGAGCAGTACTTC.

This clonotype was seen only a few times. V usage is TRBV6-5 and J usage is TRBJ2-4; no clear D. The germline V gene encodes CDR1 MNHEY and CDR2 SVGAGI. There are 20 residues in the CDR3. Deletions cut 0 bases from V and 1 base from J, with 22 bases between. CDR3 protein: CASSYSRSGVPAGAKNIQYF. CDR3 coding DNA: TGTGCCAGCAGTTACTCGAGAAGTGGGGTGCCCGCCGGCGCCAAAAACATTCAGTACTTC.

The gene calls are TRBV7-6 and TRBJ2-7; 9 nucleotides align to TRBD2. From germline, CDR1 is SGHVS and CDR2 FNYEAQ. The V segment lost 1 base and the J segment 6 bases; nucleotides outside the gene matches: 4. This CDR3 comprises 14 residues. CDR3 amino acids: CASSLGAGGAEQYF. In DNA, the CDR3 is TGTGCCAGCAGCTTAGGAGCGGGGGGAGCCGAGCAGTACTTC.

This clonotype was observed a few times. The chain is built from TRBV5-4 and TRBJ2-1, with 12 bases identical to TRBD2. The V gene end was trimmed by 0 bases and the J gene end by 12 bases; junction bases not matched to a gene: 10. The CDR3 covers 16 residues. Germline V CDR1 and CDR2: SGHNT, YYREEE (reference sequence). CDR3 sequence: CASSLAGLAGGPGQFF. The CDR3 DNA reads as TGTGCCAGCAGCTTGGCCGGCCTAGCGGGAGGGCCGGGGCAGTTCTTC.

The chain carries TRBV2 and TRBJ2-7; D remains unclear. CDR3 length: 10 amino acids. From germline, CDR1 is SNHLY and CDR2 FYNNEI. The germline V and J ends were trimmed by 7 bases and 8 bases, with 9 bases remaining between them. CDR3 DNA sequence: TGTGCCAGCATACAAATACAGCAGTACTTC. Translation: CASIQIQQYF.

The rearrangement joins TRBV18 to TRBJ2-7, with 8 bases that match TRBD1. The CDR3 has 15 amino acids. The ends lost 5 bases at V and 3 bases at J; junction bases unmatched: 9. CDR1 and CDR2 from the germline V gene are KGHSH and LQKENI. The CDR3, as DNA: TGTGCCAGCTCATCCGACAGGGGTACTATCTACGAGCAGTACTTC. Translation: CASSSDRGTIYEQYF.

The DNA for the CDR3 is TGTGCCAGCAGTTACGGCCGGGGCTCTATGTTTTCACCCCTCCACTTT. It specifies CASSYGRGSMFSPLHF. The chain carries TRBV6-5 and TRBJ1-6; D is perhaps TRBD1 (5 bases). Germline lookup yields CDR1 MNHEY and CDR2 SVGAGI. The V and J ends lost 2 bases and 9 bases respectively, with 17 bases between them. The CDR3 covers 16 residues.

The table lists this clonotype with a few counts. The chain links TRBV29-1 to TRBJ1-6; 7 nucleotides line up with TRBD1. Germline CDR1 and CDR2: SQVTM and ANQGSEA. There are 12 residues in the CDR3. Trimming cost V 7 bases and J 7 bases; bases outside gene matches: 4. The CDR3 sequence is CSARDSNSPLHF. CDR3 nucleotide sequence: TGCAGCGCCCGGGACAGCAATTCACCCCTCCACTTT.

The chain employs TRBV7-9 and TRBJ1-1; D perhaps matches TRBD1 (6 bases). CDR1 is SEHNR and CDR2 is FQNEAQ in the germline V gene (reference sequence). Trimming removed 1 base at V and 3 bases at J, with 15 bases between. The CDR3 contains 16 residues. The CDR3 loop reads CASSLDLQQGHTEAFF. The CDR3 DNA follows: TGTGCCAGCAGCTTAGACCTACAACAGGGCCACACTGAAGCTTTCTTT. The complete variable domain, with remaining parts taken from reference TRBV7-9 and TRBJ1-1, reads DTGVSQNPRHKITKRGQNVTFRCDPISEHNRLYWYRQTLGQGPEFLTYFQNEAQLEKSRLLSDRFSAERPKGSFSTLEIQRTEQGDSAMYLCASSLDLQQGHTEAFFGQGTRLTVV.

This chain links TRBV29-1 with TRBJ1-2; D not resolved. V lost 3 bases to trimming and J lost 0 bases, with 8 bases between them. The CDR3 runs 13 residues. Germline loops: CDR1 SQVTM, CDR2 ANQGSEA. CDR3 bases: TGCAGCGTTGAGGAACAGTCTAACTATGGCTACACCTTC. It codes for CSVEEQSNYGYTF.

The chain recombines TRBV6-1 with TRBJ1-6; possible D gene TRBD1, 5 bases. Germline assignment: CDR1 MNHNS and CDR2 SASEGT. The ends were cut back, 1 base at V and 14 bases at J, with 12 bases in the middle. The CDR3 runs to 13 residues. The CDR3 DNA sequence: TGTGCCAGCAGTGAAGGGCGGGGGAGCTCCCTCCACTTT. Translation gives CASSEGRGSSLHF.

Only a few counts were recorded for this clonotype. The chain has TRBV5-1 and TRBJ2-1; the D is unclear. With 0 bases removed from V and 5 bases from J, the gap between germline ends came to 12 bases. The CDR3 is made up of 15 amino acids. Germline values: CDR1 SGHRS, CDR2 YFSETQ. The CDR3 reads CASSLVPRADNEQFF. The CDR3 bases are TGCGCCAGCAGCTTGGTTCCTAGGGCGGACAATGAGCAGTTCTTC.

This clonotype came up a few times. V gene TRBV4-1 combines with J gene TRBJ1-6; TRBD1 agrees at 7 bases. Per germline, CDR1 MGHRA and CDR2 YSYEKL. The CDR3 has 17 residues. The junction had 7 bases not matched to a gene; V was cut back by 0 bases and J by 5 bases. CDR3 nucleotide sequence: TGCGCCAGCAGCCAAGACGACAGGGATCCGAATAATTCACCCCTCCACTTT. Its protein product is CASSQDDRDPNNSPLHF.

The chain links TRBV18 to TRBJ1-5, with 8 bases identical to TRBD1. The length of the CDR3 is 17 residues. Trimming took 3 bases from V and 7 from J; bases not matched to a gene: 14. Germline CDR1 is KGHSH and CDR2 is LQKENI. The CDR3 coding sequence is TGTGCCAGCTCACCCGGGGGTCGACAGGGGTCAAGGCAGCCCCAGCATTTT. Its translation: CASSPGGRQGSRQPQHF.